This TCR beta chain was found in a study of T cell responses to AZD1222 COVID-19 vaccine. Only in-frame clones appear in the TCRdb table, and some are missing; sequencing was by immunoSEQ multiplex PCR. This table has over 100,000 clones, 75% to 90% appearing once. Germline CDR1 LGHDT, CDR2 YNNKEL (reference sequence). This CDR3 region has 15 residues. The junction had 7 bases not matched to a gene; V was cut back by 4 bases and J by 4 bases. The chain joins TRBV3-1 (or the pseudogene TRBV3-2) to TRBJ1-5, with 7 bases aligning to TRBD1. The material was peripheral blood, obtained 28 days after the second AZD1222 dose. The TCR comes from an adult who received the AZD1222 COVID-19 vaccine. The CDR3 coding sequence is TGTGCCAGCAGCCCACGAGGGGGCGCAAATCAGCCCCAGCATTTT. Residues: CASSPRGGANQPQHF.